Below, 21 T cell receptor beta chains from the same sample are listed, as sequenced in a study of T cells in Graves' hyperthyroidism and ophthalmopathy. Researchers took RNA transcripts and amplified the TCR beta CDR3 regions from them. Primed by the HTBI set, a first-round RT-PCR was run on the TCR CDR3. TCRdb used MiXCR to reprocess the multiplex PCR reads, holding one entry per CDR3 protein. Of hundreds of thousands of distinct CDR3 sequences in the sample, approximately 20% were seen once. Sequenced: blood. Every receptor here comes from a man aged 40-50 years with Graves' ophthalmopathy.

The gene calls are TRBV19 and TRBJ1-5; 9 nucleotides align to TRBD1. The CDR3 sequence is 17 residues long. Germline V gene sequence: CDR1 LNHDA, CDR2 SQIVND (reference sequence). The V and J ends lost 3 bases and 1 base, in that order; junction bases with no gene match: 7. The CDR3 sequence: CASSINRGRLSNQPQHF. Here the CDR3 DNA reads TGTGCCAGTAGTATTAACAGGGGGCGGCTGAGCAATCAGCCCCAGCATTTT.

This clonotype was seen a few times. The CDR3 spells CASSLTSGGPGQFF. In nucleotides, the CDR3 is TGCGCCAGCAGCTTGACTAGCGGGGGGCCGGGGCAGTTCTTC. The rearrangement joins TRBV5-1 to TRBJ2-1, with TRBD2 matching over 12 bases. The length of the CDR3 is 14 residues. V was clipped by 1 base and J by 12 bases; unmatched bases: 5. Germline values: CDR1 SGHRS, CDR2 YFSETQ.

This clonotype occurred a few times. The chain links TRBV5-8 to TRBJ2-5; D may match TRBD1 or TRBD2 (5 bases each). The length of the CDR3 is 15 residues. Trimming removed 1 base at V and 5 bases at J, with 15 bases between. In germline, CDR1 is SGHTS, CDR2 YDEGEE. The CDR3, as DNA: TGTGCCAGCAGCTTGAAAAAGGGGAGAGGGGAGACCCAGTACTTC. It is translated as CASSLKKGRGETQYF.

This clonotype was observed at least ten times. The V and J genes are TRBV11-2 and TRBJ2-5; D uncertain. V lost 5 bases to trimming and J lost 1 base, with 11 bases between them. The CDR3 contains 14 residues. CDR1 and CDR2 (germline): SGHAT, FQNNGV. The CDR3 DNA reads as TGTGCCAGCAGCCGCCGCGTGGCCCAAGAGACCCAGTACTTC. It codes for CASSRRVAQETQYF.

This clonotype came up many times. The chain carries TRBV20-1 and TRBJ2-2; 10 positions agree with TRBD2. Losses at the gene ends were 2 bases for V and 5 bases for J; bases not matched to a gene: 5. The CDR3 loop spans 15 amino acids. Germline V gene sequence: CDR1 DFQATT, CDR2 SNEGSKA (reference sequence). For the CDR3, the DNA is TGCAGTGCTAGAACTAGCGGGATTAGGACCGGGGAGCTGTTTTTT. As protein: CSARTSGIRTGELFF.

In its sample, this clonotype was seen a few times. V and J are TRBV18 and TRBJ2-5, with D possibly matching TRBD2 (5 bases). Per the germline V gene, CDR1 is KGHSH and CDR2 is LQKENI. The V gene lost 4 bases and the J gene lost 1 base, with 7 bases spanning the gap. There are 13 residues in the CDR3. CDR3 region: CASSRERQETQYF. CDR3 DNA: TGTGCCAGCTCACGGGAGCGCCAAGAGACCCAGTACTTC.

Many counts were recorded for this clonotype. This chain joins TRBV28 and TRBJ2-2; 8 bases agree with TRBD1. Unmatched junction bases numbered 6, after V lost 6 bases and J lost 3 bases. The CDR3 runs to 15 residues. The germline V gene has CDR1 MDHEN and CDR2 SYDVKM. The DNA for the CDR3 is TGTGCCAGCAGAGTGACAGGGGAGGACACCGGGGAGCTGTTTTTT. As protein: CASRVTGEDTGELFF.

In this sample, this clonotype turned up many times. CDR3 amino acids: CASGSHGGAGETQYF. Here the CDR3 DNA reads TGTGCTAGTGGTTCGCACGGGGGGGCCGGAGAGACCCAGTACTTC. V is TRBV12-5 and J is TRBJ2-5, with 8 positions matching TRBD2. This CDR3 has 15 residues. V shed 4 bases and J 4 bases; nucleotides not matched to a gene: 8. The germline V gene encodes CDR1 LGHNT and CDR2 FRNRAP. Full variable domain (outside the CDR3, taken from reference TRBV12-5 and TRBJ2-5): DARVTQTPRHKVTEMGQEVTMRCQPILGHNTVFWYRQTMMQGLELLAYFRNRAPLDDSGMPKDRFSAEMPDATLATLKIQPSEPRDSAVYFCASGSHGGAGETQYFGPGTRLLVL.

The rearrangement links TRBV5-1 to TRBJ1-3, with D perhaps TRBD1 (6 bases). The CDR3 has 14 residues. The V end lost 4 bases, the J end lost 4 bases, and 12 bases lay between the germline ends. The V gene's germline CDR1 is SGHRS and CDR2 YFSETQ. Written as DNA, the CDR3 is TGCGCCAGCAGCCCGGGACAAGAAGGAAACACCATATATTTT. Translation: CASSPGQEGNTIYF. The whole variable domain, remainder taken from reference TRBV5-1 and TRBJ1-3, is KAGVTQTPRYLIKTRGQQVTLSCSPISGHRSVSWYQQTPGQGLQFLFEYFSETQRNKGNFPGRFSGRQFSNSRSEMNVSTLELGDSALYLCASSPGQEGNTIYFGEGSWLTVV.

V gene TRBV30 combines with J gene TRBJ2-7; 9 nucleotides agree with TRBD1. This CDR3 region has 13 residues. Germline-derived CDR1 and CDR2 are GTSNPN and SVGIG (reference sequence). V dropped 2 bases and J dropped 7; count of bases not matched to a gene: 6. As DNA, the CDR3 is TGTGCCTGGAGTTCCGGGACAGGGAGGGAGCAGTACTTC. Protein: CAWSSGTGREQYF.

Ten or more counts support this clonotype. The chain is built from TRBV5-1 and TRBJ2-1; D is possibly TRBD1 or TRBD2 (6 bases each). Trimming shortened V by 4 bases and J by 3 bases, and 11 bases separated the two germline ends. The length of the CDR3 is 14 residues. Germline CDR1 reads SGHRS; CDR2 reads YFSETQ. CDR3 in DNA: TGCGCCAGCAGCGAAGGGGGGCTCTACAATGAGCAGTTCTTC. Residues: CASSEGGLYNEQFF.

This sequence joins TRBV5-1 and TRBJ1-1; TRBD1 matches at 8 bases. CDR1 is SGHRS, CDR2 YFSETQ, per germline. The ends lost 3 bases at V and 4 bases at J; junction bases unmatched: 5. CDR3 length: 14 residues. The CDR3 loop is CASSWQDRGTEAFF. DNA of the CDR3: TGCGCCAGCAGCTGGCAAGACAGGGGCACTGAAGCTTTCTTT.

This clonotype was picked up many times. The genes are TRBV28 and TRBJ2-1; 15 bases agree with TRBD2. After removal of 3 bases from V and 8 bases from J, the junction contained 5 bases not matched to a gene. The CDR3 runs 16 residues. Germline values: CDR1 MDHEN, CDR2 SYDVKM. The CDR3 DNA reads TGTGCCAGCAGTTTGTGGGGGACTAGCGGGAGGCATGAGCAGTTCTTC. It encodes CASSLWGTSGRHEQFF.

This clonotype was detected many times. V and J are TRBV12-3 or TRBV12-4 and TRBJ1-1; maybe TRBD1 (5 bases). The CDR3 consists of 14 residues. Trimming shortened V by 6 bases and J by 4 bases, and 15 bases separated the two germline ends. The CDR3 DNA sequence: TGTGCCAGCAGCGTTCGCCGGGACTCCACTGAAGCTTTCTTT. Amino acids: CASSVRRDSTEAFF.

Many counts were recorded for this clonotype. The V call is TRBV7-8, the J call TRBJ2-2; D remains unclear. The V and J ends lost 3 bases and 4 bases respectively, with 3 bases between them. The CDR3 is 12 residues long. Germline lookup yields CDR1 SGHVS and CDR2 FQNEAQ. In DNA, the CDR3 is TGTGCCAGCAGCTTCGGCACCGGGGAGCTGTTTTTT. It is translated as CASSFGTGELFF.

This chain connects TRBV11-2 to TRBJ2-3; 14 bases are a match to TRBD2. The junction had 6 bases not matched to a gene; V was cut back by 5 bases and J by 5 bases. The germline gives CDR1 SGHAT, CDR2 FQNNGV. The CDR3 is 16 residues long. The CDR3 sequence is CASSITGTSGRDTQYF. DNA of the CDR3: TGTGCCAGCAGCATTACCGGGACTAGCGGGAGAGATACGCAGTATTTT.

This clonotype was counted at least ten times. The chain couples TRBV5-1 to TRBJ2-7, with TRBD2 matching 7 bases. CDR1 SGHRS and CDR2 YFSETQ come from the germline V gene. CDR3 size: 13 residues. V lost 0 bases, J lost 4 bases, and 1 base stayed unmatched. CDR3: CASSLGEGYEQYF. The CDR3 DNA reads TGCGCCAGCAGCTTGGGGGAGGGATACGAGCAGTACTTC.

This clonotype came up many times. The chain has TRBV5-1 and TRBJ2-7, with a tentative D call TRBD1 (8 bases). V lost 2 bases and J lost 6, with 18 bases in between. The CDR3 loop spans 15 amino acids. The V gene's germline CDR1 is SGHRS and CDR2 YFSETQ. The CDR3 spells CASSFGGTGDREQYF. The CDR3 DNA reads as TGCGCCAGCAGCTTCGGGGGGACAGGAGACCGCGAGCAGTACTTC.

CDR3 bases: TGTGCCAGCAGCAACATCCTACTAGCGGGGGGCACCGGGGAGCTGTTTTTT. It specifies CASSNILLAGGTGELFF. The chain carries TRBV6-1 and TRBJ2-2, with 12 bases lining up with TRBD2. V was pared by 6 bases and J by 4 bases, with 9 bases of the junction left unmatched. The CDR3 covers 17 residues. Germline V lookup: CDR1 MNHNS, CDR2 SASEGT.

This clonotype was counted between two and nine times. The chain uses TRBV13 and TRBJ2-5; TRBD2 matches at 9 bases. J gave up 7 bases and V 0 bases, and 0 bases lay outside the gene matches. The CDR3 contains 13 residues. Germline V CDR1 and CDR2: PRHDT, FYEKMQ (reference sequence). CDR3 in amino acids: CASSLGLAGTQYF. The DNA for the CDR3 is TGTGCCAGCAGCTTAGGACTAGCGGGGACCCAGTACTTC.

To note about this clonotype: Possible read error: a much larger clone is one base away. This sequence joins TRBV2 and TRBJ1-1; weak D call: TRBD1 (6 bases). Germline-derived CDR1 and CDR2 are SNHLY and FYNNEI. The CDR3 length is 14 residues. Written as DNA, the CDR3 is TGTGCCGGCAGGGGACGGGGTTCGAGAACTGAAGCTTTCTTT. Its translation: CAGRGRGSRTEAFF.